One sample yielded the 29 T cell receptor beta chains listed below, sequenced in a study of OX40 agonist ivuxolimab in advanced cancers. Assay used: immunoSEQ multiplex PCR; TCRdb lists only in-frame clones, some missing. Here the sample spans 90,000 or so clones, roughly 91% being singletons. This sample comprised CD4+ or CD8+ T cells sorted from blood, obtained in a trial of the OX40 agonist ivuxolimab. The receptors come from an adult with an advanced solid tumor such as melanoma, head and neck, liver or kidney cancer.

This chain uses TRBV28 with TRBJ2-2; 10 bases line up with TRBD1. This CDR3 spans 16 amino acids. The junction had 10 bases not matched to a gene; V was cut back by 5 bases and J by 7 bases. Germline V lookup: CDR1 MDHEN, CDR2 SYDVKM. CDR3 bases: TGTGCCAGCAGTCCTACCGGGACAGGGGTTGGCGGGGAGCTGTTTTTT. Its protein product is CASSPTGTGVGGELFF.

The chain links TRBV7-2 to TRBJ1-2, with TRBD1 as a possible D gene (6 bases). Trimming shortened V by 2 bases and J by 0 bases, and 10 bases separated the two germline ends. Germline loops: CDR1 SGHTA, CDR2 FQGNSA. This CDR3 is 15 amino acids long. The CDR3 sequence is CASSLRRGANYGYTF. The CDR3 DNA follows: TGTGCCAGCAGCTTAAGAAGGGGGGCTAACTATGGCTACACCTTC.

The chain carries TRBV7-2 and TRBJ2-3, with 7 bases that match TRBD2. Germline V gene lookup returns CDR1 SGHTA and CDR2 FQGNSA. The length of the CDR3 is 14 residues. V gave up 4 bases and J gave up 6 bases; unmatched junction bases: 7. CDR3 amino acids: CASSSGLGGDTQYF. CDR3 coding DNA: TGTGCCAGCAGCTCGGGACTCGGGGGGGATACGCAGTATTTT.

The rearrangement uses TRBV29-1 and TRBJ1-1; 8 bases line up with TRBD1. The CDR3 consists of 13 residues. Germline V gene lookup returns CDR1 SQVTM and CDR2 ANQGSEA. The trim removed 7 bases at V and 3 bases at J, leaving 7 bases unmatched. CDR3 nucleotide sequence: TGCAGCGGCTCCAGGGGGCCGGACACTGAAGCTTTCTTT. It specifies CSGSRGPDTEAFF. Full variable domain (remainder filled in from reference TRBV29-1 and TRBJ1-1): SAVISQKPSRDICQRGTSLTIQCQVDSQVTMMFWYRQQPGQSLTLIATANQGSEATYESGFVIDKFPISRPNLTFSTLTVSNMSPEDSSIYLCSGSRGPDTEAFFGQGTRLTVV.

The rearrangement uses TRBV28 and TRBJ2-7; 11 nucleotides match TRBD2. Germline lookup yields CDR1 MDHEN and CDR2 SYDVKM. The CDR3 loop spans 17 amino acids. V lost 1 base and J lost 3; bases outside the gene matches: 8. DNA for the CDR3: TGTGCCAGCAGTTTATATTGGGGAACTAGCGGGAGCTACGAGCAGTACTTC. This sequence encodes CASSLYWGTSGSYEQYF.

The CDR3 sequence is CASSIETSKNIQYF. CDR3 DNA sequence: TGTGCCAGTAGTATTGAGACATCGAAAAACATTCAGTACTTC. This chain connects TRBV19 to TRBJ2-4; no clear D gene. The V end lost 3 bases, the J end lost 4 bases, and 10 bases lay between the germline ends. Per germline, CDR1 LNHDA and CDR2 SQIVND (reference sequence). The CDR3 contains 14 residues.

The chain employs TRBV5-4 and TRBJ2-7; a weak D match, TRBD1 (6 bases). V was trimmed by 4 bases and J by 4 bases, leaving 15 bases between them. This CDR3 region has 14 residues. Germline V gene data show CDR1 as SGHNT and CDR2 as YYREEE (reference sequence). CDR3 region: CASSAKGRGYEQYF. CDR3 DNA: TGTGCCAGCAGCGCTAAGGGCAGGGGATACGAGCAGTACTTC.

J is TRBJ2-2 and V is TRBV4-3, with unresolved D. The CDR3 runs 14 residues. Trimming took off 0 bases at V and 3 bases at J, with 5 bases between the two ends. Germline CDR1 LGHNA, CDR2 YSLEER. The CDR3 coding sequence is TGCGCCAGCAGCCAAGAGGCACACACCGGGGAGCTGTTTTTT. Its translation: CASSQEAHTGELFF.

CDR3 DNA: TGTGCCAGCAGCTTAGTCGGTAGCGGGAGGGGCAATGAGCAGTTCTTC. It translates to CASSLVGSGRGNEQFF. The chain couples TRBV7-9 to TRBJ2-1, with 11 bases that match TRBD2. This CDR3 comprises 16 residues. Germline trimming cut 1 base from V and 6 bases from J; bases unmatched to any gene: 5. Per the germline V gene, CDR1 is SEHNR and CDR2 is FQNEAQ (reference sequence). The complete variable domain, with remaining parts taken from reference TRBV7-9 and TRBJ2-1, reads DTGVSQNPRHKITKRGQNVTFRCDPISEHNRLYWYRQTLGQGPEFLTYFQNEAQLEKSRLLSDRFSAERPKGSFSTLEIQRTEQGDSAMYLCASSLVGSGRGNEQFFGPGTRLTVL.

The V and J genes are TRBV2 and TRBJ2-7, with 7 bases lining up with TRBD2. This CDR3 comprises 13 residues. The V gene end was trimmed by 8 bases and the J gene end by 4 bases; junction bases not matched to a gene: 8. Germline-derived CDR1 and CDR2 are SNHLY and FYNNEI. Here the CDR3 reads CASGGESFYEQYF. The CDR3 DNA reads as TGTGCCAGCGGGGGGGAATCTTTTTACGAGCAGTACTTC.

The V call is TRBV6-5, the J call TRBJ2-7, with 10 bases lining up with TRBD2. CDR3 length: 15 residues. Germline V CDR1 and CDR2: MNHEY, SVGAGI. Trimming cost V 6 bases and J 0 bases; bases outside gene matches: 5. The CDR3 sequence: CASRRSSGSSYEQYF. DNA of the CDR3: TGTGCCAGCAGGAGATCTAGCGGGAGCTCCTACGAGCAGTACTTC.

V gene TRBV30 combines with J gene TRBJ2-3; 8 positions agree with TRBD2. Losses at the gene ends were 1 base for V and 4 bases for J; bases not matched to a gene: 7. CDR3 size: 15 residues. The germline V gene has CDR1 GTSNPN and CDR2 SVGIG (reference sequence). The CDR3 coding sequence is TGTGCCTGGAGTGCTGGGACTAGGGTTCCAGATACGCAGTATTTT. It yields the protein CAWSAGTRVPDTQYF.

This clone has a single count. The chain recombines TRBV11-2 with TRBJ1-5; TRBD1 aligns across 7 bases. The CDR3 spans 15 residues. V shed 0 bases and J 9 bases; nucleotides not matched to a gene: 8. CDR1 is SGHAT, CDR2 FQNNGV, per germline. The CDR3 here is CASSLDWTGQGPQHF. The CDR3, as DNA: TGTGCCAGCAGCTTAGACTGGACAGGCCAGGGGCCCCAGCATTTT.

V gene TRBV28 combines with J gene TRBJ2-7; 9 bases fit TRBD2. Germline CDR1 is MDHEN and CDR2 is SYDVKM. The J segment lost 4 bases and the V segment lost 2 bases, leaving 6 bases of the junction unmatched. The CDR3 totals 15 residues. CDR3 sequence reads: CASSLTAGGPYEQYF. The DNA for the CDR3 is TGTGCCAGCAGTTTAACGGCGGGAGGGCCTTACGAGCAGTACTTC.

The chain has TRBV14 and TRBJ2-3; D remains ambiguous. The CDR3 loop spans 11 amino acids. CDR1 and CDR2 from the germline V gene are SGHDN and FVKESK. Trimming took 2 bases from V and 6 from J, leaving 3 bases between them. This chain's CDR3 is CASSQFDTQYF. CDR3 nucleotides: TGTGCCAGCAGCCAATTTGATACGCAGTATTTT.

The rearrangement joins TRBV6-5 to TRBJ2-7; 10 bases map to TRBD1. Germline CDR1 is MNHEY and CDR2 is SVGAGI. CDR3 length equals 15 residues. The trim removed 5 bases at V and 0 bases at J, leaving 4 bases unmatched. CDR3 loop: CASSTGTGVSYEQYF. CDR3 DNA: TGTGCCAGCAGTACCGGGACAGGGGTCTCCTACGAGCAGTACTTC.

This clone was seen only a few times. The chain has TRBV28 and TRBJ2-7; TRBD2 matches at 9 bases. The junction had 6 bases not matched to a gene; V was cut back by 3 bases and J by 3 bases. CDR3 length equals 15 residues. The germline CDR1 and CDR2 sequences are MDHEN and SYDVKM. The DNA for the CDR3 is TGTGCCAGCAGTTTGCACCTAGCGGGAAACTACGAGCAGTACTTC. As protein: CASSLHLAGNYEQYF.

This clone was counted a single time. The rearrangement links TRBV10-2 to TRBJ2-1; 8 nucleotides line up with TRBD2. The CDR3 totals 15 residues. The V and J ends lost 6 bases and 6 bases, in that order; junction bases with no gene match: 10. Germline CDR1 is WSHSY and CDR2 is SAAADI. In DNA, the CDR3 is TGCGCCAGCAGCCGCCCGGGACTAGTAGGCAATGAGCAGTTCTTC. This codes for CASSRPGLVGNEQFF.

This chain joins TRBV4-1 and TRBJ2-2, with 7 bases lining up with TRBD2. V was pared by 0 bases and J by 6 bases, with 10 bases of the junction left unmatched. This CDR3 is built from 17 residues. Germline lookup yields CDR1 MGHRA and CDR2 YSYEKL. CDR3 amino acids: CASSQDGAGVGAGELFF. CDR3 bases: TGCGCCAGCAGCCAAGACGGCGCGGGAGTGGGGGCCGGGGAGCTGTTTTTT.

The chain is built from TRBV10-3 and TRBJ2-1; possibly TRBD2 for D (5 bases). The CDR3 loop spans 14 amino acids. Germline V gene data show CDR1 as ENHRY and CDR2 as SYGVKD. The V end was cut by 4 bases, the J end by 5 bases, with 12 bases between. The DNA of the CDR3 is TGTGCCATCAGTGTTGCCGGGGTGAACAATGAGCAGTTCTTC. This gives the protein CAISVAGVNNEQFF.

DNA of the CDR3: TGCAGCGTTACCCAGGTGGGGTTCTACGAGCAGTACTTC. It specifies CSVTQVGFYEQYF. The J gene is TRBJ2-7, the V gene TRBV29-1; D is unresolved. In germline, CDR1 is SQVTM, CDR2 ANQGSEA. V dropped 5 bases and J dropped 3 bases, with 14 bases sitting between them. This CDR3 has 13 residues.

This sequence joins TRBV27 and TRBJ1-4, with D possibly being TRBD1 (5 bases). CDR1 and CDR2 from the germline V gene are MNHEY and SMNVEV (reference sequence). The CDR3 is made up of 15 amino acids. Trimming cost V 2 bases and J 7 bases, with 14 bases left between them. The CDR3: CASSLRGEGGEKLFF. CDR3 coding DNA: TGTGCCAGCAGTTTACGAGGGGAAGGAGGTGAAAAACTGTTTTTT.

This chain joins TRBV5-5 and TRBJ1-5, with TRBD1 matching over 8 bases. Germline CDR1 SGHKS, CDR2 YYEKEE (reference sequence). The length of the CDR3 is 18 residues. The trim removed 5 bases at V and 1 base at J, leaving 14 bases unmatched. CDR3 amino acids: CASSFGTGQVGSNQPQHF. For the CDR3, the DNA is TGTGCCAGCAGTTTCGGGACAGGCCAAGTGGGCAGCAATCAGCCCCAGCATTTT.

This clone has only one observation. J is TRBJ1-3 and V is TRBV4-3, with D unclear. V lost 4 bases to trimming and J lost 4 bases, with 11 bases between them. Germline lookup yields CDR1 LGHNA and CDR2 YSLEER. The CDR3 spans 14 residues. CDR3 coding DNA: TGCGCCAGCAGCCGACGGACTAACGGAAACACCATATATTTT. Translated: CASSRRTNGNTIYF.

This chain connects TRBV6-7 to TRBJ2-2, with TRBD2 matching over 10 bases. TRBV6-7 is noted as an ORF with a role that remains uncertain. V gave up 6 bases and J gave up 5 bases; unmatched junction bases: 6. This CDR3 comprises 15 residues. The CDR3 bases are TGTGCCAGCAGGGTTAGCGGGAGGATTACCGGGGAGCTGTTTTTT. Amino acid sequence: CASRVSGRITGELFF.

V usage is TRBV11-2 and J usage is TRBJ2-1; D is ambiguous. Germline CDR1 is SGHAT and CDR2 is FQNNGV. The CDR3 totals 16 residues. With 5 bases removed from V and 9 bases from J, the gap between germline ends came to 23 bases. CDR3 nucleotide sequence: TGTGCCAGCAGCCTTCTCCGGGCCCAGACCGTCAGTGAGCAGTTCTTC. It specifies CASSLLRAQTVSEQFF.

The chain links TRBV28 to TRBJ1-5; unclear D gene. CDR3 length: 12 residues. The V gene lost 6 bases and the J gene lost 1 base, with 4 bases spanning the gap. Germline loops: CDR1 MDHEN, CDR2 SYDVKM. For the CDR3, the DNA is TGTGCCAGCAGCGACAGCAATCAGCCCCAGCATTTT. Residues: CASSDSNQPQHF. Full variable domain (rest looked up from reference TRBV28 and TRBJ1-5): DVKVTQSSRYLVKRTGEKVFLECVQDMDHENMFWYRQDPGLGLRLIYFSYDVKMKEKGDIPEGYSVSREKKERFSLILESASTNQTSMYLCASSDSNQPQHFGDGTRLSIL.

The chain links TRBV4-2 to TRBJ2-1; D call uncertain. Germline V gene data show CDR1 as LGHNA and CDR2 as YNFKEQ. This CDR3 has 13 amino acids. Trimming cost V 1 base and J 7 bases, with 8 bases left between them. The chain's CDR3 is CASSQAGRNEQFF. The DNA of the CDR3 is TGTGCCAGCAGCCAAGCGGGTAGGAATGAGCAGTTCTTC.

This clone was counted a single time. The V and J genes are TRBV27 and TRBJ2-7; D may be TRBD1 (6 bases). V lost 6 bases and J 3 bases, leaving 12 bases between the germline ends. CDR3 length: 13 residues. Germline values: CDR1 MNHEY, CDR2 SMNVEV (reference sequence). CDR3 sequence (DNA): TGTGCCAGCAGCCTTGAAGGGGGCTACGAGCAGTACTTC. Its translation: CASSLEGGYEQYF.